These T cell receptor beta chains were read from a single sample in a study of tumor-infiltrating lymphocytes in primary liver carcinoma. From the multiplex PCR reads, TCRdb called clonotypes with MiXCR, one entry per CDR3 protein. The table has approximately 210,000 distinct CDR3 sequences, 65% seen once. Sequenced sample: peripheral blood. The receptors shown here come from an older woman with primary liver carcinoma and hepatitis B virus infection. CDR3s include the opening cysteine and the closing phenylalanine or tryptophan. The D gene is left open where the match is weak. Where a row states a size, it is once, few, many or the class of an expanded clone; other rows omit it.

d_call	v_call	clone_size	j_call	cdr3_nt	cdr3_aa
-	TRBV28	-	TRBJ2-1	TGTGCCAGCAGTTCCCCGGGCCTGGGGAACGATGAGCAGTTCTTC	CASSSPGLGNDEQFF
TRBD1	TRBV28	few	TRBJ2-7	TGTGCCAGCAGTTACACCGGGACAGGGACCTACGAGCAGTACTTC	CASSYTGTGTYEQYF
-	TRBV4-2	many	TRBJ1-5	TGTGCCAGCAGCCAAGATCAAGGGTACAATCAGCCCCAGCATTTT	CASSQDQGYNQPQHF
-	TRBV5-4	-	TRBJ1-2	TGTGCCAGCAGCCCCAGCCCCTCCGGGGCCTATGGCTACACCTTC	CASSPSPSGAYGYTF
-	TRBV11-2	many	TRBJ1-3	TGTGCCAGCAGCTTAGCGGGAAACACCATATATTTT	CASSLAGNTIYF
TRBD1	TRBV5-6	-	TRBJ2-7	TGTGCCAGCAGCTTGACAGGGGACCCTCTACGGCAGTACTTC	CASSLTGDPLRQYF
-	TRBV28	-	TRBJ2-5	TGTGCCAGCAGTGAGGTGAACCAAGATACCCAGTACTTC	CASSEVNQDTQYF
TRBD2	TRBV30	-	TRBJ2-2	TGTGCCTGGAGTACTCGGACTAGTGGTGGCACCGGGGAGCTGTTTTTT	CAWSTRTSGGTGELFF
-	TRBV4-3	-	TRBJ1-2	TGCGCCAGCAGCCAGAGTCCCGGGGGATCCTATGACTACACCTTC	CASSQSPGGSYDYTF
-	TRBV7-8	once	TRBJ1-5	TGCGCCAGCAACCGACGGACAGTCAATCAGCCCCAGCATTTT	CASNRRTVNQPQHF
-	TRBV7-9	-	TRBJ1-1	TGTGCCTGCAGCCTGTTGGGGCTGAACACTGAAGCTTTCTTT	CACSLLGLNTEAFF
-	TRBV5-1	-	TRBJ2-3	TGCGCCAGCAGCTTTGCTGGGGGTTTCCCAGATACGCAGTATTTT	CASSFAGGFPDTQYF
-	TRBV5-5	-	TRBJ1-1	TGTGCCAGCAGTCCACTACAGGGAGCGAACACTGAAGCTTTCTTT	CASSPLQGANTEAFF